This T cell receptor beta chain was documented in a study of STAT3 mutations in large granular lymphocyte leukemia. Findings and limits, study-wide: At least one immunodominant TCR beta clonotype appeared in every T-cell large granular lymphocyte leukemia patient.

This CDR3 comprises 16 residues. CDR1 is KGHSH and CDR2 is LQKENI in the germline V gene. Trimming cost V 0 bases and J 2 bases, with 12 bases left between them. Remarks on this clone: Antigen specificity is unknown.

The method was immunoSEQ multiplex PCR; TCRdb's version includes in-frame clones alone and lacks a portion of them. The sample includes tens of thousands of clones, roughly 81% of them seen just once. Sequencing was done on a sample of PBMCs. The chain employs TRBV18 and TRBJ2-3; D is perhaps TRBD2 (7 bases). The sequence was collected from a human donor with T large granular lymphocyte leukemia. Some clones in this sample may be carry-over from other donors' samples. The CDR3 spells CASSPPGGGTTDTQYF. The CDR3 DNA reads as TGTGCCAGCTCACCACCCGGCGGGGGCACCACAGATACGCAGTATTTT.